This T cell receptor (beta chain) appears in the sequencing data of a study of shared clonotypes between healthy human individuals. Trimming took off 2 bases at V and 4 bases at J, with 18 bases between the two ends. Looked up from germline, CDR1 is MRHNA and CDR2 is SNTAGT. This CDR3 contains 17 residues. Here immunoSEQ multiplex PCR was the method, and the copy in TCRdb shows in-frame clones only, minus some. The table shows nearly 1 million clones, with 60% to 85% occurring only once. This chain uses TRBV6-4 with TRBJ2-1; D perhaps matches TRBD1 (6 bases). Sample: memory CD4+ T cells sorted from blood. The subset is: CD45RA-negative fraction. This clonotype was obtained from a man aged 18 to 30 in good health. CDR3 sequence reads: CASSDTFRAGVYNEQFF. The CDR3 DNA reads as TGTGCCAGCAGTGACACGTTCCGGGCAGGGGTTTACAATGAGCAGTTCTTC.